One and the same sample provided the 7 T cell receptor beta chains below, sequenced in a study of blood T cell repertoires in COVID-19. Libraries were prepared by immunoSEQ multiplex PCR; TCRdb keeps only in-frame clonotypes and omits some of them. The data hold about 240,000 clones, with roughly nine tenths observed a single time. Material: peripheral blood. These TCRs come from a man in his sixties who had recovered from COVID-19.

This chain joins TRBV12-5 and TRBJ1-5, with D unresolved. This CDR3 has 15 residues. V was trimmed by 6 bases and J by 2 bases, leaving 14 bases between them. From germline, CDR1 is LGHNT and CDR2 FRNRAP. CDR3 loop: CASGPGLIGNQPQHF. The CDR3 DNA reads TGTGCTAGTGGGCCCGGGTTGATAGGCAATCAGCCCCAGCATTTT.

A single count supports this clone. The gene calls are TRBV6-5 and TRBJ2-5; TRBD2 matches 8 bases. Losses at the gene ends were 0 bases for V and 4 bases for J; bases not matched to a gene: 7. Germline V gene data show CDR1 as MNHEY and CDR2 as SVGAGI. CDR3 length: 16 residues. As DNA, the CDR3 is TGTGCCAGCAGTTACTCGTTTAGCGGGGCGGGAGAGACCCAGTACTTC. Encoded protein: CASSYSFSGAGETQYF.

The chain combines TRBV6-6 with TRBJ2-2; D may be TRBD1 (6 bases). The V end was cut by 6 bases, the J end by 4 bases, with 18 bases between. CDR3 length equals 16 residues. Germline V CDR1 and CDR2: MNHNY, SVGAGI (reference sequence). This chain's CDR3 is CASSPRAGEITGELFF. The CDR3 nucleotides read TGTGCCAGCAGCCCCCGCGCAGGGGAAATCACCGGGGAGCTGTTTTTT.

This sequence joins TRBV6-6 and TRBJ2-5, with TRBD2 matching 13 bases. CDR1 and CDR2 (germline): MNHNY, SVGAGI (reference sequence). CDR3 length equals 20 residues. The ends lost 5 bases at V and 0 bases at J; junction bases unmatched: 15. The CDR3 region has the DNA TGTGCCAGCAGTCAGGGTCTGACTAGCGGGGGGAGTTCCTACCAAGAGACCCAGTACTTC. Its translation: CASSQGLTSGGSSYQETQYF.

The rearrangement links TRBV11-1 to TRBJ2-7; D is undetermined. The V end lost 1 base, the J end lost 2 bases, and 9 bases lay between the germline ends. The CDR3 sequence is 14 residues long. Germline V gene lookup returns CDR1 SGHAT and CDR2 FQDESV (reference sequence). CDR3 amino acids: CASSLGVGAYEQYV. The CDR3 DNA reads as TGTGCCAGCAGCTTAGGAGTCGGAGCCTACGAGCAGTACGTC.

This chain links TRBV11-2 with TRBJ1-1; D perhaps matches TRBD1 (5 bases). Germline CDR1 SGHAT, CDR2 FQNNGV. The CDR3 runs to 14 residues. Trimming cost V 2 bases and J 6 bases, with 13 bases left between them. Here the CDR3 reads CASSLPGMRSEAFF. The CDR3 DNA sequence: TGTGCCAGCAGCTTACCAGGGATGAGGTCTGAAGCTTTCTTT.

In DNA form, the CDR3 reads TGTGCCAGTAGTATAGTCTGGCCGTCGGAGACCCAGTACTTC. Translated: CASSIVWPSETQYF. The J gene is TRBJ2-5, the V gene TRBV19, with no clear D. The CDR3 has 14 residues. The V and J ends lost 1 base and 5 bases respectively, with 11 bases between them. The germline gives CDR1 LNHDA, CDR2 SQIVND (reference sequence).